Sequencing of this T cell receptor beta chain was carried out in a study of cytomegalovirus exposure and HLA in healthy donors. Across the whole study: Sequencing of about 179 million T cells in an earlier analysis found 90 million to 120 million unique TCR beta sequences.

CDR1 is ENHRY and CDR2 is SYGVKD in the germline V gene. The CDR3 covers 17 residues. Trimming removed 6 bases from V and 1 base from J; junction bases left unmatched: 12. Study results and caveats: CMV serostatus was the only immune exposure information that was available. As was reported, the classifier diagnosed cytomegalovirus status with high specificity and sensitivity.

Remarks on this clone: Its target is unknown.

The PCR had 60 Vbeta and 13 Jbeta primers. TCRdb keeps only in-frame clones here, not all; method: immunoSEQ multiplex PCR. The repertoire holds around 260,000 clones, with roughly 80% as singletons. Sequencing was done on a sample of PBMCs. This sequence joins TRBV10-3 and TRBJ2-3; 8 bases fit TRBD2. The sequence derives from a girl aged 2 to 9 in good health and CMV-seronegative. The CDR3 protein is CAISFLELAGRTDTQYF. CDR3 bases: TGTGCCATCAGCTTCCTGGAGCTAGCGGGCCGCACAGATACGCAGTATTTT.